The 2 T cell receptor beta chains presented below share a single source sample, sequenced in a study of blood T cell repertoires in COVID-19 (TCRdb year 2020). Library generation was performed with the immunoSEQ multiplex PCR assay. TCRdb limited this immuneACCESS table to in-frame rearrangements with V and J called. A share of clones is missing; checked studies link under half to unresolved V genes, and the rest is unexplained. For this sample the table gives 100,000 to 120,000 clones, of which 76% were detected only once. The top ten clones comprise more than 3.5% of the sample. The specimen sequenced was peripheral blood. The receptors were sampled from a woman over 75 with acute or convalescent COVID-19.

The CDR3 DNA sequence: TGCGCCAGCAGCGGATCAGCGGGGGGTGGCATTAGCGGGCGACCCGCCTACAATGAGCAGTTCTTC. It encodes CASSGSAGGGISGRPAYNEQFF. J is TRBJ2-1 and V is TRBV5-1; 9 bases line up with TRBD2. With 4 bases clipped from V and 2 bases from J, the junction kept 25 bases outside the gene matches. The germline V gene has CDR1 SGHRS and CDR2 YFSETQ. This CDR3 is 22 amino acids long.

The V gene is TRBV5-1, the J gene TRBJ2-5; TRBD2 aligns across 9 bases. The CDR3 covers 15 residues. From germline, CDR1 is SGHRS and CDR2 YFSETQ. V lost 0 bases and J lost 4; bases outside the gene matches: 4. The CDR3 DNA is TGCGCCAGCAGCTTGGGCGGGGGGGCGTCAGAGACCCAGTACTTC. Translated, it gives CASSLGGGASETQYF.